The source of this TCR beta chain is a study of T cell responses to AZD1222 COVID-19 vaccine. On this clone: Its antigen is unknown.

The data were produced by immunoSEQ multiplex PCR, yet TCRdb's version contains in-frame clones alone and is incomplete. The sample comprises more than 95,000 clones, 88% of which are singletons, and over 7.5% rests with the top ten. Whole-study results and caveats: Just a handful of people given AZD1222 tested seropositive at baseline. A mostly white British donor set with more females was recruited, and clonal diversity was possibly underestimated. Researchers report vaccine-associated CD4 TCRs spanning spike, with dominance at 160-218 and 743-854.

This CDR3 spans 15 amino acids. Germline V gives CDR1 MGHRA, CDR2 YSYEKL. Germline trimming cut 1 base from V and 0 bases from J; bases unmatched to any gene: 2. The rearrangement uses TRBV4-1 and TRBJ2-7, with 8 bases aligning to TRBD1. The source was peripheral blood, collected on day 0 of AZD1222 vaccination. The TCR was taken from an adult in good health. CDR3 region: CASSQGTGTSYEQYF. The CDR3 region has the DNA TGCGCCAGCAGCCAAGGGACAGGGACCTCCTACGAGCAGTACTTC.